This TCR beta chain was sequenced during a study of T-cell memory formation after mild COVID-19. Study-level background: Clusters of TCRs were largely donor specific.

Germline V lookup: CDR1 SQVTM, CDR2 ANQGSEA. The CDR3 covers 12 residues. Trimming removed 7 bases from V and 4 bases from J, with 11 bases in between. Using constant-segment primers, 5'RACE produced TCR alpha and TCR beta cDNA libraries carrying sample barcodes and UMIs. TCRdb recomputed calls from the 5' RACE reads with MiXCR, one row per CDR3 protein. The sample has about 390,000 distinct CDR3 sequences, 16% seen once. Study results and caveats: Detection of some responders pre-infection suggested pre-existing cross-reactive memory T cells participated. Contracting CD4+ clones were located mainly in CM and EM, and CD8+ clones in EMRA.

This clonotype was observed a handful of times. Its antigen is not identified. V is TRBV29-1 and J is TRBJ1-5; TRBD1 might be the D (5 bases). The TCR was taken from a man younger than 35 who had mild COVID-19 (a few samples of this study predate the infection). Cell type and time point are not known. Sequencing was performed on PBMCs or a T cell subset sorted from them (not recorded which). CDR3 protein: CSAGSENQPQHF. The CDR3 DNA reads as TGCAGCGCAGGGTCCGAAAATCAGCCCCAGCATTTT.